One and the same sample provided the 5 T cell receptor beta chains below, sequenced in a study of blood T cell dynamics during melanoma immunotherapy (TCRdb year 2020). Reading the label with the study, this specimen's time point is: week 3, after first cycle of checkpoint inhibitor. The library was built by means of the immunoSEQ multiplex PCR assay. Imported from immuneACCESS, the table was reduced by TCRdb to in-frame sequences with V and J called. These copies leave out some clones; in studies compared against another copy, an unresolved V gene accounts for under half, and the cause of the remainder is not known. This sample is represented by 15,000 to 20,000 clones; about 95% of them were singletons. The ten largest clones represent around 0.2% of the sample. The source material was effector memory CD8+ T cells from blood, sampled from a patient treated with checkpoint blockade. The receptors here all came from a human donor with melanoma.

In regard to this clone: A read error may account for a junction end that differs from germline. CDR3 in DNA: TGTGCCAGCCGTTTTGGGGCCAACGTCCTGACTTTC. Its protein product is CASRFGANVLTF. V usage is TRBV28 and J usage is TRBJ2-6; D is unresolved. Germline V gives CDR1 MDHEN, CDR2 SYDVKM. This CDR3 region has 12 residues.

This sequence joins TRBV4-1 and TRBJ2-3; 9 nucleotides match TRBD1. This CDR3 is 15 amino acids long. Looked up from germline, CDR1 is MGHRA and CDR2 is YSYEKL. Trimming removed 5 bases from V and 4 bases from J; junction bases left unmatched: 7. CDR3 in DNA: TGCGCCAGCAGCTCGGGACAGGGAGTGTCAGATACGCAGTATTTT. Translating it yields CASSSGQGVSDTQYF.

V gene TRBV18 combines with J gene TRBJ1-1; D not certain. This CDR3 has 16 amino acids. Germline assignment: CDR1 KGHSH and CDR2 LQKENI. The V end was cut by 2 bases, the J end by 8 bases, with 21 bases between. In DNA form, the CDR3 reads TGTGCCAGCTCACCAATGGGAGGGAAACAGATAACCGAAGCTTTCTTT. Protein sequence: CASSPMGGKQITEAFF.

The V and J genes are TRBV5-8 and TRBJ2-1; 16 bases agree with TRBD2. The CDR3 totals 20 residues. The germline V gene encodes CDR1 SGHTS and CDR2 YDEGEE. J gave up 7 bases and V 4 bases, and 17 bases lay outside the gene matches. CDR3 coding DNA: TGTGCCAGCAGCCCCGGACAGATGGGACTAGCGGGAGGGCCAAGAAATGAGCAGTTCTTC. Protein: CASSPGQMGLAGGPRNEQFF. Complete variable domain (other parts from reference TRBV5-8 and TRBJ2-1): EAGVTQSPTHLIKTRGQQATLRCSPISGHTSVYWYQQALGLGLQFLLWYDEGEERNRGNFPPRFSGRQFPNYSSELNVNALELEDSALYLCASSPGQMGLAGGPRNEQFFGPGTRLTVL.

CDR3: CASSPGDYSNQPQHF. The CDR3 DNA sequence: TGTGCCAGCAGCCCAGGAGACTATAGCAATCAGCCCCAGCATTTT. V is TRBV9 and J is TRBJ1-5, with D hard to call. Trimming stripped 4 bases from V and 0 bases from J, with 11 bases between. CDR1 and CDR2 from the germline V gene are SGDLS and YYNGEE. This CDR3 is 15 amino acids long.